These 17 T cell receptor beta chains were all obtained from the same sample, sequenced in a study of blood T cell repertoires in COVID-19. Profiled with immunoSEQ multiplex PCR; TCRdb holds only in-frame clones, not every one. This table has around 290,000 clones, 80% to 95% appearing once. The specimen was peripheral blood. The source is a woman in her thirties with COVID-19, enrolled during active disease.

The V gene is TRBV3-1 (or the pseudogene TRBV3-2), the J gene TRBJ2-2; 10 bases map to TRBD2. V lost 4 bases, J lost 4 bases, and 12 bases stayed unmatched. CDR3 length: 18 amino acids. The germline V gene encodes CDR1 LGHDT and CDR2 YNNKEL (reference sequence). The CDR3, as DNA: TGTGCCAGCAGCCTCCGAAGGCCGAGCGGGAGGGTCACCGGGGAGCTGTTTTTT. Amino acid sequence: CASSLRRPSGRVTGELFF.

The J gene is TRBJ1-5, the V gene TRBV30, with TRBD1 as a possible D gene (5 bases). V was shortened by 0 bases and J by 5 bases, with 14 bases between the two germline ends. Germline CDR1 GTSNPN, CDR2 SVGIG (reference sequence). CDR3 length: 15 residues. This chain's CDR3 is CAWSVGAGRYQPQHF. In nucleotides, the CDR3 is TGTGCCTGGAGTGTTGGGGCAGGGCGATATCAGCCCCAGCATTTT.

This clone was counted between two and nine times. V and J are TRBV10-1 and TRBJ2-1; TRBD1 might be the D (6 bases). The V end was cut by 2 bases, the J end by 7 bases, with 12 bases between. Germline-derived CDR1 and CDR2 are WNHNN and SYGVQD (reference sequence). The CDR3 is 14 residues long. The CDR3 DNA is TGCGCCAGCAGTGAGGGAGGCAGGGGTAATGAGCAGTTCTTC. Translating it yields CASSEGGRGNEQFF.

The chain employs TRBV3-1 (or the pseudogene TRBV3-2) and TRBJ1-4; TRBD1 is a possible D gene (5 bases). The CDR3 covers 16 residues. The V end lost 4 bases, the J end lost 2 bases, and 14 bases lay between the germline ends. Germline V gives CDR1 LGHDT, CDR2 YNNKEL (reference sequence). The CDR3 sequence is CASSPGGGTTNEKLFF. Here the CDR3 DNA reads TGTGCCAGCAGCCCTGGGGGGGGAACCACTAATGAAAAACTGTTTTTT.

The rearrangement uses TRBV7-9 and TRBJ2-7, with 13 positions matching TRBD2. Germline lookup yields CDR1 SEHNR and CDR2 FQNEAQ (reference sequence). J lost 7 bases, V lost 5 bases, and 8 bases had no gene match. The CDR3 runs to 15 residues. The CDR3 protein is CASSARTSGSGEQYF. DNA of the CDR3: TGTGCCAGCAGCGCAAGGACTAGCGGGAGCGGGGAGCAGTACTTC.

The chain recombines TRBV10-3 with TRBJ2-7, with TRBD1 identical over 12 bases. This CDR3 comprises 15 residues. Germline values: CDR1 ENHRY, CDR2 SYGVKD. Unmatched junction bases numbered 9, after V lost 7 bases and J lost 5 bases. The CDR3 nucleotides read TGTGCCATCAATGCGGGACAGGGGGCTTCCCACGAGCAGTACTTC. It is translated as CAINAGQGASHEQYF.

CDR3 bases: TGTGCCAGCAGCCAACGACCTGGGAGCACTGAAGCTTTCTTT. Protein: CASSQRPGSTEAFF. V usage is TRBV3-1 (or the pseudogene TRBV3-2) and J usage is TRBJ1-1; D is ambiguous. The germline V gene has CDR1 LGHDT and CDR2 YNNKEL (reference sequence). The germline V and J ends were trimmed by 2 bases and 4 bases, with 11 bases remaining between them. CDR3 length: 14 residues.

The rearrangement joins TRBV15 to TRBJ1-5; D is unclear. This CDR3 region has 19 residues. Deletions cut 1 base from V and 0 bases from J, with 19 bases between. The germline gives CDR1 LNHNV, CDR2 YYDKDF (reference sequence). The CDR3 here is CATSRALVGTSYSNQPQHF. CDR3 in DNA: TGTGCCACCAGCAGAGCTCTGGTGGGCACTTCATATAGCAATCAGCCCCAGCATTTT.

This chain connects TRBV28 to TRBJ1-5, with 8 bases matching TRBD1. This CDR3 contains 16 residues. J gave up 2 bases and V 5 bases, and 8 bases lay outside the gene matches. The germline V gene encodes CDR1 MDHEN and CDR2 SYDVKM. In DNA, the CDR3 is TGTGCCAGCAGTGGACTGGACAGGGTGGGCAATCAGCCCCAGCATTTT. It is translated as CASSGLDRVGNQPQHF.

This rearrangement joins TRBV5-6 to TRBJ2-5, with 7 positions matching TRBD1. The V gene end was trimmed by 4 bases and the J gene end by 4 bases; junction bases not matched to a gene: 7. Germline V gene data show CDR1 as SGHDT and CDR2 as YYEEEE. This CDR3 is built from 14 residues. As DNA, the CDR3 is TGTGCCAGCAGCATTAGGGCAGGGGGAGAGACCCAGTACTTC. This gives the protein CASSIRAGGETQYF.

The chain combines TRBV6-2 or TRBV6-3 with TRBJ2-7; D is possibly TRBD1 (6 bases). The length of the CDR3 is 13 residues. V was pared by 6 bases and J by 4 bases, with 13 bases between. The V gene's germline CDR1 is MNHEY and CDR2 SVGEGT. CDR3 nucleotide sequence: TGTGCCAGCAGCGGGACACGGCGTTACGAGCAGTACTTC. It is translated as CASSGTRRYEQYF.

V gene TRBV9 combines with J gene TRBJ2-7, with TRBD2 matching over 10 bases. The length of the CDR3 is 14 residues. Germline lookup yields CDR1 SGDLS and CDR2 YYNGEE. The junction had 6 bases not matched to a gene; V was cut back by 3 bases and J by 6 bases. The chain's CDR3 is CASSDLAGGGEQYF. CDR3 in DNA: TGTGCCAGCAGCGATTTAGCGGGAGGAGGCGAGCAGTACTTC.

CDR3 DNA sequence: TGTGCCAGCTCCTCTAGCGGGAGAGGGGGGGATACGCAGTATTTT. Its translation is CASSSSGRGGDTQYF. The gene calls are TRBV5-4 and TRBJ2-3; TRBD2 aligns across 10 bases. The length of the CDR3 is 15 residues. Trimming removed 7 bases from V and 6 bases from J; junction bases left unmatched: 11. Looked up from germline, CDR1 is SGHNT and CDR2 is YYREEE (reference sequence).

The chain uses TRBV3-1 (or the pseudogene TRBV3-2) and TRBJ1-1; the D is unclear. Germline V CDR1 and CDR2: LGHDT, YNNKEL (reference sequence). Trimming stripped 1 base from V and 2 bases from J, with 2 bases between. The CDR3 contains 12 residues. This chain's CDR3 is CASSQVNTEAFF. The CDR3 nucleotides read TGTGCCAGCAGCCAAGTAAACACTGAAGCTTTCTTT.

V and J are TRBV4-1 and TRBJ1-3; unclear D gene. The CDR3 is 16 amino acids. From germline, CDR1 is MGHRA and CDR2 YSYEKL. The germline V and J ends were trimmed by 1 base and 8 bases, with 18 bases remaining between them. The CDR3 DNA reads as TGCGCCAGCAGCCAAGGTTCGGGAACCGGGGTGGACACCATATATTTT. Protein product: CASSQGSGTGVDTIYF.

The CDR3 nucleotides read TGTGCCACCAGCAGAGATCAAAGGACTAATCAGCCCCAGCATTTT. Its translation is CATSRDQRTNQPQHF. The chain links TRBV15 to TRBJ1-5; D is unresolved. Germline-derived CDR1 and CDR2 are LNHNV and YYDKDF (reference sequence). V lost 0 bases to trimming and J lost 4 bases, with 10 bases between them. The CDR3 has 15 amino acids.

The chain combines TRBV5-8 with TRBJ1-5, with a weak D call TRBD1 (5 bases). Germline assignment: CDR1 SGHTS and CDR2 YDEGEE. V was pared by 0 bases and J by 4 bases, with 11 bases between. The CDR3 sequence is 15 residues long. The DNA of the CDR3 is TGTGCCAGCAGCTTGGTGTGGGGGGGTAATCAGCCCCAGCATTTT. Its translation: CASSLVWGGNQPQHF.